This entry describes one T cell receptor (beta chain). Its antigen is still unknown. With 0 bases removed from V and 2 bases from J, the gap between germline ends came to 12 bases. Germline V gives CDR1 SGHRS, CDR2 YFSETQ. The CDR3 totals 15 residues. After constant-region reverse-primer amplification, full-length variable regions underwent semi-nested PCR with Nested Universal Primer A. Via MiXCR, TCRdb re-called the 5' RACE reads, giving one row per CDR3 protein. The sample yields 8,500 to 14,000 distinct CDR3 sequences, more than 45% seen once. Study conclusions and caveats: Tumor memory CD4+ T cell TCR gene usage clustered with blood and lymph node memory CD4+ cells and lymph node naive CD4+ cells. Tumor Tregs overlapped most with tumor, then blood, naive CD4+ cells.

The V gene is TRBV5-1, the J gene TRBJ2-7, with D unclear. The sequence came from a female donor with breast cancer. Sequenced: tumor-infiltrating naive CD4+ T cells sorted from the breast tumor. Subset defined: naive CD4+ T cells, CD4+CD45RA+CD25-. The CDR3 loop reads CASSLAGGGPYEQYF. CDR3 nucleotides: TGCGCCAGCAGCTTGGCCGGTGGCGGCCCCTACGAGCAGTACTTC.